This TCR beta chain was captured by sequencing in a study of vaccination effects on CD4 cells after COVID-19. Study-wide context: It was a median of 72 days after the second dose that post-vaccine samples were obtained.

Method: immunoSEQ multiplex PCR; TCRdb's copy keeps in-frame clones and lacks some. There are about 47,000 clones in the sample; 60% to 75% occur only once, and roughly 7.2% lies in the top ten. The V and J ends lost 8 bases and 2 bases respectively, with 9 bases between them. From germline, CDR1 is SNHLY and CDR2 FYNNEI. CDR3 length: 13 amino acids. Whole-study findings and limits: The study enrolled few convalescent patients and sampled no early post-infection timepoints.

Cells that had been cultured for roughly ten days were the source of isolated CD4+ T cells. Subjects were given two BNT162b2 or mRNA-1273 vaccine doses. IL-2 medium took the place of half the medium on both days 3 and 7. Details on this clone: As yet, its antigen is unknown.

The sample consisted of CD4+ T cells from PBMCs cultured without peptide, taken after COVID-19 vaccination. The receptor was isolated from a human donor who received a COVID-19 vaccine. This sequence joins TRBV2 and TRBJ1-4; D call uncertain. CDR3 protein: CASCRETNEKLFF. The CDR3 bases are TGTGCCAGCTGCCGGGAGACTAATGAAAAACTGTTTTTT.